Below are 21 T cell receptor beta chains sequenced from a single sample in a study of T cell responses to AZD1222 COVID-19 vaccine. Repertoires were generated with immunoSEQ multiplex PCR, while TCRdb's copy carries only in-frame clones and drops some. The profile shows some 130,000 clones, 75% to 90% of them singletons. The starting material was peripheral blood, obtained on day 0 of AZD1222 vaccination. These TCRs come from an adult in good health.

The chain has TRBV7-2 and TRBJ1-2; weak D call: TRBD1 (5 bases). This CDR3 has 15 amino acids. Per the germline V gene, CDR1 is SGHTA and CDR2 is FQGNSA. Trimming left V 4 bases short and J 4 bases short, with 16 bases between. CDR3 sequence (DNA): TGTGCCAGCAGCTCAGCGACCAGGGCTCGCTATGGCTACACCTTC. It yields the protein CASSSATRARYGYTF.

This chain joins TRBV11-2 and TRBJ1-3; no definite D call. Germline assignment: CDR1 SGHAT and CDR2 FQNNGV. The CDR3 sequence is 12 residues long. V lost 10 bases and J lost 1, with 8 bases in between. In DNA, the CDR3 is TGTGCCACCGGCCCTTCTGGAAACACCATATATTTT. It encodes CATGPSGNTIYF.

The chain joins TRBV11-2 to TRBJ2-1, with 7 bases fitting TRBD1. The trim removed 5 bases at V and 4 bases at J, leaving 8 bases unmatched. Germline V CDR1 and CDR2: SGHAT, FQNNGV. The CDR3 covers 15 residues. The CDR3 coding sequence is TGTGCCAGCAGCCTAACGGGACAGCCTTACAATGAGCAGTTCTTC. It specifies CASSLTGQPYNEQFF.

This chain connects TRBV7-9 to TRBJ1-2; D gene unclear. Trimming stripped 1 base from V and 4 bases from J, with 7 bases between. CDR1 and CDR2 from the germline V gene are SEHNR and FQNEAQ (reference sequence). The CDR3 length is 13 residues. CDR3 nucleotides: TGTGCCAGCAGCTTAGTGGGGTTCTATGGCTACACCTTC. Its protein product is CASSLVGFYGYTF.

The rearrangement links TRBV6-5 to TRBJ1-1; no definite D call. Germline CDR1 reads MNHEY; CDR2 reads SVGAGI. The CDR3 covers 15 residues. V was clipped by 6 bases and J by 4 bases, with 18 bases between them. The CDR3 loop is CASSPDMILSTEAFF. Written as DNA, the CDR3 is TGTGCCAGCAGCCCAGACATGATTTTGAGCACTGAAGCTTTCTTT.

CDR3 region: CSASGAGTDTQYF. CDR3 nucleotides: TGCAGTGCTAGTGGTGCGGGCACAGATACGCAGTATTTT. The V and J genes are TRBV20-1 and TRBJ2-3; unclear D gene. CDR3 length: 13 residues. Germline CDR1 is DFQATT and CDR2 is SNEGSKA (reference sequence). Trimming took 3 bases from V and 1 from J, leaving 8 bases between them.

The chain couples TRBV7-2 to TRBJ2-2; no clear D. V was pared by 6 bases and J by 4 bases, with 3 bases between. CDR1 and CDR2 (germline): SGHTA, FQGNSA. The CDR3 length is 11 residues. The CDR3 reads CASSRTGELFF. CDR3 DNA sequence: TGTGCCAGCAGTCGCACCGGGGAGCTGTTTTTT.

This rearrangement joins TRBV7-9 to TRBJ1-1, with D possibly TRBD1 on 5 matching bases. CDR1 and CDR2 (germline): SEHNR, FQNEAQ (reference sequence). CDR3 length equals 11 residues. The V and J ends lost 8 bases and 6 bases respectively, with 10 bases between them. As DNA, the CDR3 is TGTGCCAGCCTCGCGGGGGCTGAAGCTTTCTTT. This codes for CASLAGAEAFF.

The rearrangement joins TRBV21-1 to TRBJ2-6; the D call in the table, TRBD2, was not verified against the DNA. TRBV21-1 is flagged as a pseudogene. CDR3 length equals 16 residues. CDR3 amino acids: CASSMVPVSGANVLTF. CDR3 nucleotides: TGTGCCAGCAGCATGGTTCCGGTATCTGGGGCCAACGTCCTGACTTTC.

In the case of this clone: The same CDR3 can be traced to other DNA sequences in this sample. The chain combines TRBV7-2 with TRBJ1-1; D ambiguous. Trimming removed 1 base at V and 4 bases at J, with 7 bases between. CDR1 SGHTA and CDR2 FQGNSA come from the germline V gene. CDR3 size: 13 residues. CDR3 coding DNA: TGTGCCAGCAGCTTAGGGGGTCGCACTGAAGCTTTCTTT. This codes for CASSLGGRTEAFF.

The gene calls are TRBV7-9 and TRBJ1-5; TRBD1 might be the D (5 bases). V was cut by 5 bases and J by 2 bases, with 7 bases left in between. Per germline, CDR1 SEHNR and CDR2 FQNEAQ (reference sequence). CDR3 length: 13 amino acids. CDR3 region: CASSGGGNQPQHF. The CDR3 nucleotides are TGTGCCAGCAGCGGGGGGGGCAATCAGCCCCAGCATTTT.

This clone has more than one count but fewer than ten. V usage is TRBV6-1 and J usage is TRBJ2-1; D might be TRBD1 or TRBD2, each matching 6 bases. CDR1 and CDR2 (germline): MNHNS, SASEGT. V was shortened by 0 bases and J by 10 bases, with 16 bases between the two germline ends. The CDR3 extends over 15 amino acids. CDR3: CASSEAPRGDLEQFF. DNA of the CDR3: TGTGCCAGCAGTGAAGCGCCGAGGGGGGATTTAGAGCAGTTCTTC.

The chain combines TRBV5-6 with TRBJ1-2; 7 bases are shared with TRBD1. V lost 4 bases to trimming and J lost 4 bases; unmatched junction nucleotides: 10. This CDR3 has 15 amino acids. Germline V lookup: CDR1 SGHDT, CDR2 YYEEEE. CDR3 loop: CASSGTEENLYGYTF. The CDR3 DNA reads as TGTGCCAGCAGCGGGACAGAGGAGAATCTCTATGGCTACACCTTC.

The genes are TRBV6-5 and TRBJ1-2; 7 bases are a match to TRBD1. This CDR3 is 13 amino acids long. The V segment lost 11 bases and the J segment 6 bases; nucleotides outside the gene matches: 12. Germline values: CDR1 MNHEY, CDR2 SVGAGI. CDR3 protein: CAGNRGSNNGYTF. The DNA of the CDR3 is TGTGCCGGCAACAGGGGCAGTAATAATGGCTACACCTTC.

In its sample, this clone was seen a few times. V is TRBV9 and J is TRBJ1-1; 7 nucleotides match TRBD1. Losses at the gene ends were 4 bases for V and 6 bases for J; bases not matched to a gene: 6. CDR1 and CDR2 (germline): SGDLS, YYNGEE. This CDR3 has 13 residues. CDR3 protein: CASSPGGRAEAFF. The DNA of the CDR3 is TGTGCCAGCAGCCCAGGGGGGAGGGCTGAAGCTTTCTTT.

V usage is TRBV15 and J usage is TRBJ1-4, with a tentative D call TRBD1 (5 bases). The CDR3 consists of 15 residues. Trimming shortened V by 0 bases and J by 10 bases, and 15 bases separated the two germline ends. The V gene's germline CDR1 is LNHNV and CDR2 YYDKDF (reference sequence). CDR3 sequence: CATSRDFTGGVKLFF. DNA for the CDR3: TGTGCCACCAGCAGAGATTTCACAGGTGGGGTAAAACTGTTTTTT.

The count of this clone is one. The gene calls are TRBV12-3 or TRBV12-4 and TRBJ1-5; D is possibly TRBD1 (5 bases). V was shortened by 5 bases and J by 9 bases, with 8 bases between the two germline ends. CDR3 size: 11 residues. For the CDR3, the DNA is TGTGCCAGCAGTGGGGCCGCGCCCCAGCATTTT. It translates to CASSGAAPQHF.

This clone was seen a few times. The chain has TRBV15 and TRBJ2-3, with TRBD2 matching over 7 bases. The CDR3 extends over 15 amino acids. Looked up from germline, CDR1 is LNHNV and CDR2 is YYDKDF (reference sequence). J gave up 0 bases and V 5 bases, and 5 bases lay outside the gene matches. CDR3 coding DNA: TGTGCCACCAGCGCCATCGGGGGGAGCACAGATACGCAGTATTTT. Residues: CATSAIGGSTDTQYF.

The chain joins TRBV4-2 to TRBJ1-2; 8 bases match TRBD1. V was pared by 0 bases and J by 2 bases, with 2 bases of the junction left unmatched. CDR3 length: 15 residues. Germline CDR1 reads LGHNA; CDR2 reads YNFKEQ. The CDR3 protein is CASSQETGGNYGYTF. The CDR3 nucleotides are TGTGCCAGCAGCCAAGAAACAGGGGGGAACTATGGCTACACCTTC.

The chain combines TRBV6-5 with TRBJ2-7, with D unclear. Trimming took off 4 bases at V and 3 bases at J, with 16 bases between the two ends. The CDR3 sequence is 15 residues long. Germline assignment: CDR1 MNHEY and CDR2 SVGAGI. In nucleotides, the CDR3 is TGTGCCAGCAGTTTGGATAAAACCGTCTTCTACGAGCAGTACTTC. It yields the protein CASSLDKTVFYEQYF.

CDR3 sequence reads: CASIRVNTEAFF. In DNA form, the CDR3 reads TGTGCCAGCATCCGCGTGAACACTGAAGCTTTCTTT. This sequence joins TRBV6-5 and TRBJ1-1; no clear D. Germline CDR1 reads MNHEY; CDR2 reads SVGAGI. This CDR3 comprises 12 residues. The V end lost 7 bases, the J end lost 0 bases, and 6 bases lay between the germline ends.